These 5 T cell receptor beta chains originate from one sample sequenced in a study of blood T cell repertoires in COVID-19. The protocol was immunoSEQ multiplex PCR, while the TCRdb copy is restricted to in-frame clones and leaves out a portion. The sample includes roughly 140,000 clones, more than 75% seen only once; the top ten take 1.2%. Sequencing was carried out using PBMCs or T cells enriched from blood (not recorded which). The receptor set was obtained from a woman aged 30 to 39 with acute COVID-19.

The V and J genes are TRBV5-1 and TRBJ2-3; 12 bases align to TRBD2. The germline CDR1 and CDR2 sequences are SGHRS and YFSETQ. There are 14 residues in the CDR3. J gave up 5 bases and V 3 bases, and 1 base lay outside the gene matches. CDR3 protein: CASSSGLAGDTQYF. The CDR3, as DNA: TGCGCCAGCAGCTCGGGACTAGCGGGAGATACGCAGTATTTT.

This chain joins TRBV15 and TRBJ2-5; TRBD1 might be the D (5 bases). The CDR3 length is 15 residues. V lost 6 bases and J 5 bases, leaving 19 bases between the germline ends. CDR1 and CDR2 from the germline V gene are LNHNV and YYDKDF (reference sequence). CDR3 in amino acids: CATRNRLMSGETQYF. The CDR3 DNA is TGTGCCACCAGGAACAGACTCATGTCAGGGGAGACCCAGTACTTC.

The chain joins TRBV19 to TRBJ1-4, with unresolved D. CDR3 size: 16 residues. Trimming took off 6 bases at V and 2 bases at J, with 16 bases between the two ends. Germline CDR1 LNHDA, CDR2 SQIVND (reference sequence). Written as DNA, the CDR3 is TGTGCCAGTAGCGCCTCCACAGACGCGACTAATGAAAAACTGTTTTTT. It translates to CASSASTDATNEKLFF. Complete variable domain (other parts from reference TRBV19 and TRBJ1-4): DGGITQSPKYLFRKEGQNVTLSCEQNLNHDAMYWYRQDPGQGLRLIYYSQIVNDFQKGDIAEGYSVSREKKESFPLTVTSAQKNPTAFYLCASSASTDATNEKLFFGSGTQLSVL.

The rearrangement uses TRBV7-6 and TRBJ2-2; D not certain. From germline, CDR1 is SGHVS and CDR2 FNYEAQ. This CDR3 has 13 residues. Trimming cost V 5 bases and J 6 bases, with 10 bases left between them. The CDR3 DNA sequence: TGTGCCAGCAGCCCCGGCGCGGCCGGGGAGCTGTTTTTT. This translates into CASSPGAAGELFF.

This rearrangement joins TRBV4-2 to TRBJ1-2; TRBD1 is a possible D gene (6 bases). The V gene's germline CDR1 is LGHNA and CDR2 YNFKEQ. Trimming took off 2 bases at V and 4 bases at J, with 11 bases between the two ends. The CDR3 has 14 residues. CDR3 sequence: CASSQTTGFYGYTF. CDR3 coding DNA: TGTGCCAGCAGCCAAACTACAGGGTTCTATGGCTACACCTTC.